Presented here are 13 T cell receptor beta chains from one specimen sequenced in a study of PD-L1 blockade in urothelial cancer. Time point specified: peripheral blood 6 weeks after treatment start. Libraries were prepared by immunoSEQ multiplex PCR; TCRdb keeps only in-frame clonotypes and omits some of them. The sample comprises tens of thousands of clones, around 91% of which are singletons, and roughly 12% rests with the top ten. The sequencing here drew on PBMCs, taken around atezolizumab (anti-PD-L1) treatment. Receptor source: a woman between 55 and 75 years old with urothelial cancer.

The chain uses TRBV5-1 and TRBJ2-7; D remains ambiguous. The CDR3 covers 15 residues. V was pared by 6 bases and J by 3 bases, with 19 bases between. Germline CDR1 reads SGHRS; CDR2 reads YFSETQ. The CDR3 spells CASMATFGTNYEQYF. The CDR3 bases are TGCGCCAGCATGGCGACATTTGGTACGAACTACGAGCAGTACTTC.

This clone has a handful of counts. V is TRBV7-2 and J is TRBJ2-1, with D possibly being TRBD2 (5 bases). The V gene's germline CDR1 is SGHTA and CDR2 FQGNSA. The CDR3 sequence is 13 residues long. V gave up 5 bases and J gave up 11 bases, with 16 bases separating them. CDR3 sequence reads: CASSPGGSGKQFF. CDR3 coding DNA: TGTGCCAGCAGCCCAGGTGGGAGTGGGAAGCAGTTCTTC.

V is TRBV19 and J is TRBJ1-5; perhaps TRBD1 as D (6 bases). This CDR3 contains 14 residues. Germline CDR1 LNHDA, CDR2 SQIVND (reference sequence). V gave up 7 bases and J gave up 4 bases, with 14 bases separating them. The CDR3 nucleotides are TGTGCCAGTACCACGGGACAATGGAATCAGCCCCAGCATTTT. Its translation is CASTTGQWNQPQHF.

CDR3 loop: CASRTSGGPETQYF. The CDR3 region has the DNA TGTGCCAGCAGGACTTCGGGGGGACCGGAGACCCAGTACTTC. The chain is built from TRBV28 and TRBJ2-5; TRBD2 matches 7 bases. CDR1 and CDR2 (germline): MDHEN, SYDVKM. CDR3 length: 14 amino acids. The J segment lost 5 bases and the V segment lost 6 bases, leaving 9 bases of the junction unmatched.

V is TRBV5-5 and J is TRBJ2-7; possible D gene TRBD1, 5 bases. The CDR3 loop spans 15 amino acids. Trimming removed 4 bases from V and 0 bases from J, with 14 bases in between. Germline V lookup: CDR1 SGHKS, CDR2 YYEKEE (reference sequence). The CDR3 DNA sequence: TGTGCCAGCAGCCGCCTAGTGCAGGGCTCCTACGAGCAGTACTTC. This translates into CASSRLVQGSYEQYF.

By its share, this clone is medium-sized (0.01 to 0.1%). The V gene is TRBV2, the J gene TRBJ2-5; 8 nucleotides align to TRBD2. Germline CDR1 is SNHLY and CDR2 is FYNNEI. The CDR3 consists of 13 residues. J was trimmed by 5 bases and V by 8 bases; bases with no gene match: 7. The chain's CDR3 is CASPGGVLETQYF. For the CDR3, the DNA is TGTGCCAGCCCCGGGGGGGTGTTGGAGACCCAGTACTTC.

This chain joins TRBV2 and TRBJ2-1; D is possibly TRBD2 (6 bases). This CDR3 has 16 amino acids. CDR1 and CDR2 from the germline V gene are SNHLY and FYNNEI. Trimming cost V 4 bases and J 3 bases, with 16 bases left between them. The CDR3 region has the DNA TGTGCCAGCAGTGGAAATCTAGCGAGATTCTACAATGAGCAGTTCTTC. Its translation: CASSGNLARFYNEQFF.

This chain joins TRBV6-1 and TRBJ1-5; D is unclear. Germline V gene lookup returns CDR1 MNHNS and CDR2 SASEGT. Trimming cost V 4 bases and J 3 bases, with 7 bases left between them. The CDR3 totals 13 residues. The DNA for the CDR3 is TGTGCCAGCAGTGGCGAACTCAATCAGCCCCAGCATTTT. Translated, it gives CASSGELNQPQHF.

V usage is TRBV18 and J usage is TRBJ2-7; 9 bases agree with TRBD1. Looked up from germline, CDR1 is KGHSH and CDR2 is LQKENI. CDR3 size: 14 residues. V shed 3 bases, J shed 6 bases, and the junction held 6 bases outside the gene matches. CDR3: CASSPGTGPGEQYF. CDR3 DNA sequence: TGTGCCAGCTCACCCGGGACAGGGCCCGGCGAGCAGTACTTC.

V is TRBV27 and J is TRBJ2-2; no firm D call. CDR1 is MNHEY and CDR2 is SMNVEV in the germline V gene (reference sequence). Trimming stripped 5 bases from V and 6 bases from J, with 16 bases between. This CDR3 has 15 amino acids. The CDR3, as DNA: TGTGCCAGCAGTCCCCGACCCCTACGGGCCGGGGAGCTGTTTTTT. Encoded protein: CASSPRPLRAGELFF.

The chain uses TRBV4-3 and TRBJ2-3; 7 bases are shared with TRBD2. CDR1 LGHNA and CDR2 YSLEER come from the germline V gene. Trimming at V came to 0 bases and at J to 2 bases, leaving 14 bases not matched to a gene. The CDR3 spans 19 residues. Here the CDR3 reads CASSQDSGLVASFTDTQYF. In DNA form, the CDR3 reads TGCGCCAGCAGCCAAGATAGCGGACTAGTCGCCTCCTTCACAGATACGCAGTATTTT.

This clone was recorded once. V gene TRBV7-2 combines with J gene TRBJ2-4; 13 bases map to TRBD2. With 2 bases clipped from V and 6 bases from J, the junction kept 7 bases outside the gene matches. CDR1 is SGHTA and CDR2 is FQGNSA in the germline V gene. The CDR3 has 17 residues. The CDR3 nucleotides read TGTGCCAGCAGCTTAACTAGCGGGAGGGATCAGGGAAACATTCAGTACTTC. Amino acid sequence: CASSLTSGRDQGNIQYF. The variable domain in full, with the rest retrieved from reference TRBV7-2 and TRBJ2-4, is GAGVSQSPSNKVTEKGKDVELRCDPISGHTALYWYRQSLGQGLEFLIYFQGNSAPDKSGLPSDRFSAERTGGSVSTLTIQRTQQEDSAVYLCASSLTSGRDQGNIQYFGAGTRLSVL.

The V call is TRBV7-9, the J call TRBJ2-1; no definite D call. The CDR3 contains 15 residues. CDR1 and CDR2 (germline): SEHNR, FQNEAQ (reference sequence). V lost 3 bases, J lost 4 bases, and 13 bases lay in between. The CDR3 reads CASSLPGSIYNEQFF. As DNA, the CDR3 is TGTGCCAGCAGCTTGCCAGGATCTATTTACAATGAGCAGTTCTTC.